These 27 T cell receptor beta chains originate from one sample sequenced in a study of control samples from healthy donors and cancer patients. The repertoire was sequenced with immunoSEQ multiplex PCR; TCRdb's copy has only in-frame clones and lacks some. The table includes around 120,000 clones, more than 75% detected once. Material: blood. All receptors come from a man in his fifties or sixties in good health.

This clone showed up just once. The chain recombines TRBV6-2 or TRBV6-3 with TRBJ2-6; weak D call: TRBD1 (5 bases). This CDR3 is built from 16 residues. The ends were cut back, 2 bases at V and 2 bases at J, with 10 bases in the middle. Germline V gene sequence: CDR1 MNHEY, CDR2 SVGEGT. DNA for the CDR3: TGTGCCAGCAGTTACATGTCAGGGACTGGGGCCAACGTCCTGACTTTC. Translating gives CASSYMSGTGANVLTF.

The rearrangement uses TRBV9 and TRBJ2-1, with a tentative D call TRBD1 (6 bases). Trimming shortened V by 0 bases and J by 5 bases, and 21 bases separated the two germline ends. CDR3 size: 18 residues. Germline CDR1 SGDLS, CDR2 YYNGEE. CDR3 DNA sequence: TGTGCCAGCAGCGTAGATCTCGGCGGCAGGGGTAACCACAATGAGCAGTTCTTC. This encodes CASSVDLGGRGNHNEQFF.

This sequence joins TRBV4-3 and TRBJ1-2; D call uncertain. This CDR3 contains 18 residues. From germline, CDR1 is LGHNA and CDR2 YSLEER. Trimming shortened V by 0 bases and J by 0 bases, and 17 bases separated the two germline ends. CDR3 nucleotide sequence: TGCGCCAGCAGCCAAGATCGGGCTTTGGTGATTTCTAACTATGGCTACACCTTC. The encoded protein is CASSQDRALVISNYGYTF.

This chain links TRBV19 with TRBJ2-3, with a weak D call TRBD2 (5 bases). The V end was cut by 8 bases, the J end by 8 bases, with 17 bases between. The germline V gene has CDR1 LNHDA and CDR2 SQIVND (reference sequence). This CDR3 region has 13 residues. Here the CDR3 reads CASSAEGWGTQYF. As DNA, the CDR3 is TGTGCCAGTTCGGCCGAGGGCTGGGGTACGCAGTATTTT.

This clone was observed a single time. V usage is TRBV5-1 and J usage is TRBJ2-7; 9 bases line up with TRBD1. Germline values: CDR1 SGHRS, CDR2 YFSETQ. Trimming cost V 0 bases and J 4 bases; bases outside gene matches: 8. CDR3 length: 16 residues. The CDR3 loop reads CASSLEFRTGVYEQYF. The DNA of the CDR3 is TGCGCCAGCAGCTTGGAGTTTCGGACAGGGGTTTACGAGCAGTACTTC.

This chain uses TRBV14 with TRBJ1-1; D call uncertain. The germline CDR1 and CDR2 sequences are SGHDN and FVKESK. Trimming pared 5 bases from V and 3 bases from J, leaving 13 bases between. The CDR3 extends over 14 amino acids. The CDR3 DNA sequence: TGTGCCAGCAGCGAGAGGGCGATCGACACTGAAGCTTTCTTT. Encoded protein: CASSERAIDTEAFF.

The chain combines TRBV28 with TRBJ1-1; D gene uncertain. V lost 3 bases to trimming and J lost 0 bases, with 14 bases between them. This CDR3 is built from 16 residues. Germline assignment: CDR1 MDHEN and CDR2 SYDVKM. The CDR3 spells CASSFSVWSLNTEAFF. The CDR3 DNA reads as TGTGCCAGCAGTTTCTCGGTTTGGTCCCTGAACACTGAAGCTTTCTTT.

Written as DNA, the CDR3 is TGTGCCAGCAGTTTTGCAGGATCCGAGCAGTACTTC. It yields the protein CASSFAGSEQYF. The chain links TRBV12-3 or TRBV12-4 to TRBJ2-7; D not resolved. The CDR3 is 12 residues long. V was cut by 3 bases and J by 6 bases, with 9 bases left in between.

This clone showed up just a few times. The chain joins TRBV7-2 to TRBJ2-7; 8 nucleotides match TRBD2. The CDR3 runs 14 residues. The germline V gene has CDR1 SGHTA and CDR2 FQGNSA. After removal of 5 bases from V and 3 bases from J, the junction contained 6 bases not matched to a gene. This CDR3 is CASSRSGTSYEQYF. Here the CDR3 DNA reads TGTGCCAGCAGCCGCTCCGGGACTAGCTACGAGCAGTACTTC.

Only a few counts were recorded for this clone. CDR3 amino acids: CASSPITGYEQYF. Here the CDR3 DNA reads TGTGCCAGCAGTCCGATCACAGGGTACGAGCAGTACTTC. The genes are TRBV2 and TRBJ2-7, with D possibly TRBD1 on 6 matching bases. Trimming cost V 5 bases and J 4 bases, with 12 bases left between them. Per germline, CDR1 SNHLY and CDR2 FYNNEI. The CDR3 spans 13 residues.

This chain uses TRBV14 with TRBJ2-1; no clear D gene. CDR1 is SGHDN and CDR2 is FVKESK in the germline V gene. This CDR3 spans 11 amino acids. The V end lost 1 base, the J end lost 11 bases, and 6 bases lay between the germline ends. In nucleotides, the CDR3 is TGTGCCAGCAGCCAAGGGTTAAAGCAGTTCTTC. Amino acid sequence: CASSQGLKQFF.

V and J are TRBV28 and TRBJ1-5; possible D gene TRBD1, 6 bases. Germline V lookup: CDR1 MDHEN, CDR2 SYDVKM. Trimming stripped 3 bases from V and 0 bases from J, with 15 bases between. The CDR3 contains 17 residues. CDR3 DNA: TGTGCCAGCAGTTTCGGGGTGGACAGCCTTAGCAATCAGCCCCAGCATTTT. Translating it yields CASSFGVDSLSNQPQHF. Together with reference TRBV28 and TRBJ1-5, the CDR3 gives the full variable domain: DVKVTQSSRYLVKRTGEKVFLECVQDMDHENMFWYRQDPGLGLRLIYFSYDVKMKEKGDIPEGYSVSREKKERFSLILESASTNQTSMYLCASSFGVDSLSNQPQHFGDGTRLSIL.

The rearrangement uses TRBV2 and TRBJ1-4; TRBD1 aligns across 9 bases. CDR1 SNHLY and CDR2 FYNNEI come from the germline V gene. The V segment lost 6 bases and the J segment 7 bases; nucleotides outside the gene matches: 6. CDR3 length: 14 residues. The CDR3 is CASRAGTGFEKLFF. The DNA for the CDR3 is TGTGCCAGCAGGGCCGGGACAGGGTTTGAAAAACTGTTTTTT.

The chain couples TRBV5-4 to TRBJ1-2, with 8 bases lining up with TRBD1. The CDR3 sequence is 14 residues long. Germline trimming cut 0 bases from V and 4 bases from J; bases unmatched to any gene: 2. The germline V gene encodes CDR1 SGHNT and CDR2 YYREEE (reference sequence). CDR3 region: CASSLEDRGYGYTF. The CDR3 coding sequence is TGTGCCAGCAGCTTGGAAGACAGGGGCTATGGCTACACCTTC. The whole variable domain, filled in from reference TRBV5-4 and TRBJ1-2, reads ETGVTQSPTHLIKTRGQQVTLRCSSQSGHNTVSWYQQALGQGPQFIFQYYREEENGRGNFPPRFSGLQFPNYSSELNVNALELDDSALYLCASSLEDRGYGYTFGSGTRLTVV.

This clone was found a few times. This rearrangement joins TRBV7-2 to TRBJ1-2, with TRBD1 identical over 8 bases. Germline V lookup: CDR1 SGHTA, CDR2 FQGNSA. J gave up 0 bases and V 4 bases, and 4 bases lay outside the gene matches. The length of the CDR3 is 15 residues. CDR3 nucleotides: TGTGCCAGCAGCTCCTCGACAGGGGCTAACTATGGCTACACCTTC. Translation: CASSSSTGANYGYTF.

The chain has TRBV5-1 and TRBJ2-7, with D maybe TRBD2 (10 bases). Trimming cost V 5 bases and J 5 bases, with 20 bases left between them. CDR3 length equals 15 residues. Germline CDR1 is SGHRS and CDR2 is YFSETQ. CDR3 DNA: TGCGCCAGCAGGACAGGGGGGACTAGCGCCCACGAGCAGTACTTC. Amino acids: CASRTGGTSAHEQYF.

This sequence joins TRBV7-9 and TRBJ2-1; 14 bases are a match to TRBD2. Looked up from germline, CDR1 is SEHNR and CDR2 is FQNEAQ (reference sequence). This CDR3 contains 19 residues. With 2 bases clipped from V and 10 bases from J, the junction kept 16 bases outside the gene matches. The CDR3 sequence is CASSLRSAGTSGGRGEQFF. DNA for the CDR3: TGTGCCAGCAGCTTAAGGTCCGCCGGGACTAGCGGGGGACGCGGGGAGCAGTTCTTC.

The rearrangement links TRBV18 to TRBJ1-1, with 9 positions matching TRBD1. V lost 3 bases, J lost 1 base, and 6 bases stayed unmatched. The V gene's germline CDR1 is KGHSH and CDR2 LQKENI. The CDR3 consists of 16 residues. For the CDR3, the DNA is TGTGCCAGCTCACCGGGACAGGGTTGGGGGAACACTGAAGCTTTCTTT. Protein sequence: CASSPGQGWGNTEAFF.

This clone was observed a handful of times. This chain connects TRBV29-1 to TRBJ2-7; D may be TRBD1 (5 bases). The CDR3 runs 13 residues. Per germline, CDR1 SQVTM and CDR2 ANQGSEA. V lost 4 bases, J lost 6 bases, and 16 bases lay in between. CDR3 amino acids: CSVVNGERGEQYF. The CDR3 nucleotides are TGCAGCGTTGTTAATGGGGAAAGGGGCGAGCAGTACTTC.

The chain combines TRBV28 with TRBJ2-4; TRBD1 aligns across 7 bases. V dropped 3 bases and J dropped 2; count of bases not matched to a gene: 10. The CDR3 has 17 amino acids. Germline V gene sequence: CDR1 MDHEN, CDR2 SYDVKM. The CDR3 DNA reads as TGTGCCAGCAGTTTTGGGACAGCCCCCCGGCCCAAAAACATTCAGTACTTC. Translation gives CASSFGTAPRPKNIQYF.

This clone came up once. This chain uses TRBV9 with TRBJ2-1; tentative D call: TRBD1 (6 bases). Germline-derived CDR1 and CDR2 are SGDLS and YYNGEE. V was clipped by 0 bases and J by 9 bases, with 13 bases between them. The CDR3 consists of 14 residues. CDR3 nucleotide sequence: TGTGCCAGCAGCGTAGTTCGGACAGATGGTGAGCAGTTCTTC. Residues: CASSVVRTDGEQFF.

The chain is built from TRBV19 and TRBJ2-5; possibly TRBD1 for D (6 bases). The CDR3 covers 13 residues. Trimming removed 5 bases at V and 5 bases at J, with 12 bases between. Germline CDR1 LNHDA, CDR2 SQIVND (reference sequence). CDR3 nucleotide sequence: TGTGCCAGTAGTGGGCAGGGGTCGGAGACCCAGTACTTC. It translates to CASSGQGSETQYF. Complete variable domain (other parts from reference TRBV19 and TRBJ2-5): DGGITQSPKYLFRKEGQNVTLSCEQNLNHDAMYWYRQDPGQGLRLIYYSQIVNDFQKGDIAEGYSVSREKKESFPLTVTSAQKNPTAFYLCASSGQGSETQYFGPGTRLLVL.

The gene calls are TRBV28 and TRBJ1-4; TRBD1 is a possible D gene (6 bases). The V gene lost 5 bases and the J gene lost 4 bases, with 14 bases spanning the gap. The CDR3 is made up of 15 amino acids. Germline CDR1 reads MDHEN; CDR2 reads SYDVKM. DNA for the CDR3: TGTGCCAGCAGTAGAGCAGGGGCCCTTAATGAAAAACTGTTTTTT. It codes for CASSRAGALNEKLFF.

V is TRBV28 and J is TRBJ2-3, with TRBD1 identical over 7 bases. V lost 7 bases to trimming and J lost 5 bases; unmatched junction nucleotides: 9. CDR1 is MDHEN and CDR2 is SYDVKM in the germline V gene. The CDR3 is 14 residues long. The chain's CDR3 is CASKVRRGRDTQYF. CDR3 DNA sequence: TGTGCCAGCAAGGTTCGAAGGGGGCGAGATACGCAGTATTTT. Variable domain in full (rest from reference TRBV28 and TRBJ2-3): DVKVTQSSRYLVKRTGEKVFLECVQDMDHENMFWYRQDPGLGLRLIYFSYDVKMKEKGDIPEGYSVSREKKERFSLILESASTNQTSMYLCASKVRRGRDTQYFGPGTRLTVL.

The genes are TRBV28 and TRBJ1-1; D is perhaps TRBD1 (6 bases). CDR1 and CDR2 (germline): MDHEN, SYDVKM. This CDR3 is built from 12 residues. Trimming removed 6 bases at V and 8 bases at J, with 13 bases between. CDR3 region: CASRTGQLEAFF. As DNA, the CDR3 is TGTGCCAGCAGAACAGGACAGTTGGAAGCTTTCTTT.

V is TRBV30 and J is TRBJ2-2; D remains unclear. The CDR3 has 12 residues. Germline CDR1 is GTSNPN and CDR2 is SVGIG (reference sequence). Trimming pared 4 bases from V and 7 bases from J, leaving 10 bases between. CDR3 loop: CAWTGASGELFF. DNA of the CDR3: TGTGCCTGGACGGGCGCGAGCGGGGAGCTGTTTTTT.

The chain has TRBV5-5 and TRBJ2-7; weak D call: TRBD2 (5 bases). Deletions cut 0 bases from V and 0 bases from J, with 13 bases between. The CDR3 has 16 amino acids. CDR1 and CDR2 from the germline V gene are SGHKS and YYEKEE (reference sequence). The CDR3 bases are TGTGCCAGCAGCTTGGGAGGGCAGGAGAGCTCCTACGAGCAGTACTTC. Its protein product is CASSLGGQESSYEQYF.